The T cell receptor beta chain under discussion was sequenced for a study of blood T cell repertoires in COVID-19. This table comes from immunoSEQ multiplex PCR, and its TCRdb copy is limited to in-frame clones, with some not included. The sample records around 64,000 clones, roughly 87% being singletons. Trimming removed 0 bases from V and 6 bases from J; junction bases left unmatched: 10. The germline CDR1 and CDR2 sequences are MNHEY and SMNVEV (reference sequence). This CDR3 contains 16 residues. The sequenced material came from peripheral blood. This chain joins TRBV27 and TRBJ1-2; 7 nucleotides agree with TRBD1. This receptor was taken from a woman younger than 35 with acute or convalescent COVID-19. The CDR3 reads CASSLSWGQNIDGYTF. The CDR3 DNA sequence: TGTGCCAGCAGTTTATCCTGGGGACAGAATATAGATGGCTACACCTTC.